The rows below give T cell receptor beta chains drawn from one sample of a study of human T cells and chemical hapten exposure. A single record per CDR3 protein comes from TCRdb applying MiXCR to the RACE reads. The sample consists of 75,000 to 95,000 distinct CDR3 sequences, 11% of them appearing once. The sample in question was whole blood, obtained in connection with sensitization to the hapten diphenylcyclopropenone (DPC). These TCRs come from a man between 40 and 49 years old with alopecia areata. Some clones in this sample may be carry-over from other donors' samples. Both conserved end residues are part of each CDR3. A D gene is named only where the DNA matches it firmly. Not every row has a clone size; where given, it reads once, few, many or a size class.

v_gene: TRBV6-5; d_gene: -; abundance: many; CDR3aa: CASSYSVTTNEKLFF
v_gene: TRBV18; d_gene: -; abundance: few; CDR3aa: CASSPDQNTEAFF
v_gene: TRBV14; d_gene: TRBD2; abundance: -; CDR3aa: CASSRGLAGRFNQETQYF
v_gene: TRBV4-1; d_gene: -; abundance: many; CDR3aa: CASSQDTGSEAFF
v_gene: TRBV11-2; d_gene: TRBD2; abundance: few; CDR3aa: CASSLDGRESYNEQFF
v_gene: TRBV20-1; d_gene: -; abundance: few; CDR3aa: CSASPPSGRSLSDTQYF
v_gene: TRBV12-3/TRBV12-4; d_gene: TRBD1; abundance: few; CDR3aa: CASSSTGLQFF
v_gene: TRBV7-9; d_gene: -; abundance: few; CDR3aa: CASSSKNTEAFF
v_gene: TRBV20-1; d_gene: TRBD2; abundance: few; CDR3aa: CSARVLAGGPGELFF
v_gene: TRBV29-1; d_gene: -; abundance: few; CDR3aa: CSVLSTNEKLFF
v_gene: TRBV20-1; d_gene: TRBD2; abundance: many; CDR3aa: CSAPAASGAYNEQFF
v_gene: TRBV4-2; d_gene: -; abundance: few; CDR3aa: CASSQDPGSGISNQPQHF
v_gene: TRBV27; d_gene: TRBD1; abundance: few; CDR3aa: CASSFTGGGSYEQYF
v_gene: TRBV9; d_gene: TRBD2; abundance: many; CDR3aa: CASSVSGSTTLFTDTQYF
v_gene: TRBV5-1; d_gene: -; abundance: -; CDR3aa: CASSWLRAQDSGANVLTF
v_gene: TRBV5-1; d_gene: -; abundance: -; CDR3aa: CASRPDGGMNTEAFF
v_gene: TRBV27; d_gene: -; abundance: few; CDR3aa: CASSPTPLLPGELFF
v_gene: TRBV9; d_gene: -; abundance: -; CDR3aa: CASSAASTPSAEAFF
v_gene: TRBV9; d_gene: -; abundance: -; CDR3aa: CASSSQDRAELGGYTF
v_gene: TRBV2; d_gene: -; abundance: few; CDR3aa: CASRPYISTDTQYF
v_gene: TRBV12-3/TRBV12-4; d_gene: -; abundance: -; CDR3aa: CASSLEEDTQYF
v_gene: TRBV12-3/TRBV12-4; d_gene: -; abundance: medium-sized; CDR3aa: CASTYSNQPQHF
v_gene: TRBV28; d_gene: -; abundance: -; CDR3aa: CASSYTANYGYTF
v_gene: TRBV9; d_gene: TRBD1; abundance: -; CDR3aa: CASSPRDRGEFYGYTF
v_gene: TRBV19; d_gene: -; abundance: -; CDR3aa: CASSIGPGILQETQYF
v_gene: TRBV19; d_gene: -; abundance: -; CDR3aa: CASSAELGTDTQYF
v_gene: TRBV20-1; d_gene: TRBD1; abundance: few; CDR3aa: CSARTQGDWAKNIQYF
v_gene: TRBV20-1; d_gene: -; abundance: few; CDR3aa: CSALLGLSTNEKLFF
v_gene: TRBV7-9; d_gene: -; abundance: -; CDR3aa: CASSLLDRTEQYF
v_gene: TRBV20-1; d_gene: -; abundance: few; CDR3aa: CRRQKSDTQYF
v_gene: TRBV4-3; d_gene: -; abundance: many; CDR3aa: CASSQSRYTDTQYF
v_gene: TRBV20-1; d_gene: -; abundance: many; CDR3aa: CSARVANEKLFF
v_gene: TRBV12-3/TRBV12-4; d_gene: -; abundance: -; CDR3aa: CASTRESSGNTIYF
v_gene: TRBV14; d_gene: -; abundance: few; CDR3aa: CASSQDLRPNTEAFF
v_gene: TRBV5-1; d_gene: -; abundance: few; CDR3aa: CASSSYSTDTQYF